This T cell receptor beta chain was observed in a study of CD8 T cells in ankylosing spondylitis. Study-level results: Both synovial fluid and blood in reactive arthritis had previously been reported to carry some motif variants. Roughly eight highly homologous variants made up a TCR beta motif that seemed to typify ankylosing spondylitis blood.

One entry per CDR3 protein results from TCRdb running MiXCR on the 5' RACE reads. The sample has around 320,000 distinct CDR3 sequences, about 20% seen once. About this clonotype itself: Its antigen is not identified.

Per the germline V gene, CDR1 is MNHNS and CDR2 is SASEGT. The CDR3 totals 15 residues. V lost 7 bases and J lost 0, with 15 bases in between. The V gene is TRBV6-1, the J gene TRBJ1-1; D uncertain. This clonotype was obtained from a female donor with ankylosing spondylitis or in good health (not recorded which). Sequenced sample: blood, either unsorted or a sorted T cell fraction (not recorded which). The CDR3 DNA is TGTGCCAGCACCCCGAGAGGACTTCTGAACACTGAAGCTTTCTTT. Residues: CASTPRGLLNTEAFF.